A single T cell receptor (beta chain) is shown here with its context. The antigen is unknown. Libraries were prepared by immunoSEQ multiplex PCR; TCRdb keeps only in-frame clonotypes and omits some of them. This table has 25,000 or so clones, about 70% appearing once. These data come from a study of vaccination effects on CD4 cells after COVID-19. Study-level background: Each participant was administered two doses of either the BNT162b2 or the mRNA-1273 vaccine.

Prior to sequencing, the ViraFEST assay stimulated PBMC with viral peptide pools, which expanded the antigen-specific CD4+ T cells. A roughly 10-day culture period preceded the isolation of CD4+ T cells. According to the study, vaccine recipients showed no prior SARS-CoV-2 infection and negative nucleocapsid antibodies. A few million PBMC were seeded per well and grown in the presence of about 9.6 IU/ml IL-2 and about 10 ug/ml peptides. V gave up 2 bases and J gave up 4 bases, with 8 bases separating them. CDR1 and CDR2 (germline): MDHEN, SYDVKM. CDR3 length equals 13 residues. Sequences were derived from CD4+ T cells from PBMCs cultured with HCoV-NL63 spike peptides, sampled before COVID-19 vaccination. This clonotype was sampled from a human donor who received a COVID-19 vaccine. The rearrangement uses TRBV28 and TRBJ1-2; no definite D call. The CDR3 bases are TGTGCCAGCAGTTTAACCAGGCGCTATGGCTACACCTTC. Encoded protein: CASSLTRRYGYTF.